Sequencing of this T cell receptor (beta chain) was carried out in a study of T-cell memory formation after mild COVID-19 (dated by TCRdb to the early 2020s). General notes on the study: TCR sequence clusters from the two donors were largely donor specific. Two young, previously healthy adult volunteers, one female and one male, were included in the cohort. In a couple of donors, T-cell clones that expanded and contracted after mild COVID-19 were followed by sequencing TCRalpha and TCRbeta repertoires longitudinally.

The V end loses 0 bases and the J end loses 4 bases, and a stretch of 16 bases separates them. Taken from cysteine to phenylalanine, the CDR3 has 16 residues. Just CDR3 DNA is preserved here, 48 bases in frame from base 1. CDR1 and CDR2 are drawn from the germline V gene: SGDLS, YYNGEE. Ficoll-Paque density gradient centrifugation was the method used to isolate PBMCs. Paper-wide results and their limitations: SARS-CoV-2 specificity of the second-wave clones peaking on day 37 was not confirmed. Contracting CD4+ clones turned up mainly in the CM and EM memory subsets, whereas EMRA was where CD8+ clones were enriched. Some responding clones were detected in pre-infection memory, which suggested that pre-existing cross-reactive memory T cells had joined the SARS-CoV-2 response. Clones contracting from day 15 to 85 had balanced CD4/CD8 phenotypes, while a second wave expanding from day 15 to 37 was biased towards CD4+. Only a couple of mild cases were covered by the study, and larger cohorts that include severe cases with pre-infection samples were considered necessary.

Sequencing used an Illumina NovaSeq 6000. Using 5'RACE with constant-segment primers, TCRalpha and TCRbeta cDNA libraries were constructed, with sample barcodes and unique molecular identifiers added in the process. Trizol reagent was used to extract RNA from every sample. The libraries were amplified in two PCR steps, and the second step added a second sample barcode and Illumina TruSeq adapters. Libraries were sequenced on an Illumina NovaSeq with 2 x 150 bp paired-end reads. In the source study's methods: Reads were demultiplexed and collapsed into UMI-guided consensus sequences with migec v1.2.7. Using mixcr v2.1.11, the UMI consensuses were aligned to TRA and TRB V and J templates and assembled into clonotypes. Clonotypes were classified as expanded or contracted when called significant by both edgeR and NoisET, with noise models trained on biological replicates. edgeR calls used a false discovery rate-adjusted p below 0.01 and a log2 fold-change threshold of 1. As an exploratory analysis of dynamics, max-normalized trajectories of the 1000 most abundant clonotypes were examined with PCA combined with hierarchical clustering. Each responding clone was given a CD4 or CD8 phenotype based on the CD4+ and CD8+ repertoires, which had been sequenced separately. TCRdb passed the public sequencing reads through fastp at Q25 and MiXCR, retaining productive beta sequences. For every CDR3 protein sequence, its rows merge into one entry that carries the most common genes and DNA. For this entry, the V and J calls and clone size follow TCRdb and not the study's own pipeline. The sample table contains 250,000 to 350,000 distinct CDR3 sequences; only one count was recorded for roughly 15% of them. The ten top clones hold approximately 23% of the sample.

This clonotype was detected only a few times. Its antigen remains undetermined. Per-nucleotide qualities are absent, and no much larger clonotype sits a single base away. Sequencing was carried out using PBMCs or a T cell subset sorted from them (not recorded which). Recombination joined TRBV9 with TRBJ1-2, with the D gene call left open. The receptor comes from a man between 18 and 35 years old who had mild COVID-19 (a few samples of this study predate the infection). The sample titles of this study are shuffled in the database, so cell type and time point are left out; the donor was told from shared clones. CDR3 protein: CASSVDPNPAPYGYTF. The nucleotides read TGTGCCAGCAGCGTAGACCCCAACCCAGCGCCCTATGGCTACACCTTC.